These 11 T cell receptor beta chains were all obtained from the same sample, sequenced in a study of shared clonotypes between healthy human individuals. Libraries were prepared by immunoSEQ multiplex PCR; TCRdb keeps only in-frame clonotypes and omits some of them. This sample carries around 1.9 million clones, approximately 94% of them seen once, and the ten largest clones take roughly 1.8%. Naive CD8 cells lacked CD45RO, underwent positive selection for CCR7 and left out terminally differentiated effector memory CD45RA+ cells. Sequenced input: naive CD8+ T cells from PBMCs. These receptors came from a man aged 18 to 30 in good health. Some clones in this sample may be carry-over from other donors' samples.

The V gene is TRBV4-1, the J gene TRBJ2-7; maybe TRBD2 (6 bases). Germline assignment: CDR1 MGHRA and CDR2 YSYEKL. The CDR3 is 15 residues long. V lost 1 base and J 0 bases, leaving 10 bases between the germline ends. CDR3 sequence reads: CASSQVAESSYEQYF. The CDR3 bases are TGCGCCAGCAGCCAAGTAGCGGAGAGCTCCTACGAGCAGTACTTC.

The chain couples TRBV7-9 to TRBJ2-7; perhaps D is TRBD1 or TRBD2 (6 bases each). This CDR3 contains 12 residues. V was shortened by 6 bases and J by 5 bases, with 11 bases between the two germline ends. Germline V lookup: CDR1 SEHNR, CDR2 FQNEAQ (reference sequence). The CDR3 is CASRGGRNEQYF. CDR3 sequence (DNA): TGTGCCAGCAGAGGGGGGCGAAACGAGCAGTACTTC.

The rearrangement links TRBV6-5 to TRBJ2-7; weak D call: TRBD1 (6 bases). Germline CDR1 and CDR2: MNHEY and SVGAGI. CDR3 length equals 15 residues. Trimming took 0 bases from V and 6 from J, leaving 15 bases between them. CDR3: CASSYSPGVNGEQYF. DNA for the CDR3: TGTGCCAGCAGTTACTCCCCAGGGGTAAACGGCGAGCAGTACTTC.

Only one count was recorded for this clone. The CDR3 DNA sequence: TGCGCCAGCAGCTTAGGGGACAGGGGAGTAAACGAAAAACTGTTTTTT. Protein sequence: CASSLGDRGVNEKLFF. The rearrangement links TRBV5-1 to TRBJ1-4, with TRBD1 matching over 10 bases. The CDR3 covers 16 residues. The V segment lost 2 bases and the J segment 8 bases; nucleotides outside the gene matches: 9. The germline CDR1 and CDR2 sequences are SGHRS and YFSETQ.

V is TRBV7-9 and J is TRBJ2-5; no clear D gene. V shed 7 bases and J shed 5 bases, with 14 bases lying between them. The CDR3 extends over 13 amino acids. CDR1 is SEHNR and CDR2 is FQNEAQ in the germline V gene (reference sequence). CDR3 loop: CASIDDQWETQYF. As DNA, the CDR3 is TGTGCCAGCATAGACGATCAGTGGGAGACCCAGTACTTC.

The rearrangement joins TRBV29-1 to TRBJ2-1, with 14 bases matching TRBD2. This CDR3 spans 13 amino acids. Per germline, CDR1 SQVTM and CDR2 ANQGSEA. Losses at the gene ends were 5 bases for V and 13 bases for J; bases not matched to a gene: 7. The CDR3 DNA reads TGCAGCGTTCGACCGGGACTAGCGGGAGATCAGTTCTTC. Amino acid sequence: CSVRPGLAGDQFF.

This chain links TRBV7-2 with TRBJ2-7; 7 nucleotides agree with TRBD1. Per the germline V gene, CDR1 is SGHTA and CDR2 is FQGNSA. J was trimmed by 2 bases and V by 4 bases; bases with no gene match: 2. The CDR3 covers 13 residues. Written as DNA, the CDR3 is TGTGCCAGCAGCTACAGGGGCACCTACGAGCAGTACTTC. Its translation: CASSYRGTYEQYF. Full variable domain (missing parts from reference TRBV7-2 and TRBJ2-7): GAGVSQSPSNKVTEKGKDVELRCDPISGHTALYWYRQSLGQGLEFLIYFQGNSAPDKSGLPSDRFSAERTGGSVSTLTIQRTQQEDSAVYLCASSYRGTYEQYFGPGTRLTVT.

The CDR3 loop reads CASSPGRGPDRTEAFF. CDR3 DNA: TGCGCCAGCAGCCCGGGAAGGGGGCCGGATCGGACTGAAGCTTTCTTT. V usage is TRBV5-1 and J usage is TRBJ1-1; 7 bases match TRBD1. V lost 4 bases to trimming and J lost 5 bases; unmatched junction nucleotides: 14. The CDR3 covers 16 residues. Germline CDR1 reads SGHRS; CDR2 reads YFSETQ.

The CDR3: CASSGEPGLAGFLNEQFF. The DNA for the CDR3 is TGTGCCAGCAGTGGTGAGCCGGGACTAGCGGGCTTTCTCAATGAGCAGTTCTTC. The rearrangement uses TRBV25-1 and TRBJ2-1; 12 bases are a match to TRBD2. CDR3 size: 18 residues. The ends lost 4 bases at V and 6 bases at J; junction bases unmatched: 13. The germline V gene has CDR1 MGHDK and CDR2 SYGVNS.

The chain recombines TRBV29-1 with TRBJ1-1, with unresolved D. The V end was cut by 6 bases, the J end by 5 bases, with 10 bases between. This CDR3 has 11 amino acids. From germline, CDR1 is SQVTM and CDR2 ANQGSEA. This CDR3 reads CSVELGTEAFF. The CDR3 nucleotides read TGCAGCGTGGAGCTCGGGACTGAAGCTTTCTTT. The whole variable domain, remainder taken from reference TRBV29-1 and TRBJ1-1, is SAVISQKPSRDICQRGTSLTIQCQVDSQVTMMFWYRQQPGQSLTLIATANQGSEATYESGFVIDKFPISRPNLTFSTLTVSNMSPEDSSIYLCSVELGTEAFFGQGTRLTVV.

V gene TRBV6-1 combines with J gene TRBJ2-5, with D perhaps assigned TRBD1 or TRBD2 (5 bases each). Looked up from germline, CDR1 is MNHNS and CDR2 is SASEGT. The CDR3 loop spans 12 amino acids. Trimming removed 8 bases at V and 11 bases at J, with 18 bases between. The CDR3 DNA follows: TGTGCCAGCTCCGAATGGGTTGGGGGACAGTACTTC. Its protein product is CASSEWVGGQYF.